The text below deals with one T cell receptor beta chain. These data are taken from a study of T-cell memory formation after mild COVID-19. There are 15 residues in the CDR3. With V trimmed by 2 bases and J by 4 bases, 2 bases remained unmatched. Germline V gives CDR1 SGHNT, CDR2 YYREEE (reference sequence). TCRdb fed the 5' RACE reads into MiXCR, producing one record per CDR3 protein. Among a few hundred thousand distinct CDR3 sequences listed, 7.5% to 9.5% were seen once. The source of this sequence is a man aged 18 to 29 who had mild COVID-19 (a few samples of this study predate the infection). Cell type and time point are not known. The rearrangement uses TRBV5-4 and TRBJ2-2, with 10 nucleotides matching TRBD2. Material: PBMCs or a T cell subset sorted from them (not recorded which). Here the CDR3 reads CASSFRTSGTGELFF. The CDR3 DNA follows: TGTGCCAGCAGCTTTAGGACTAGCGGCACCGGGGAGCTGTTTTTT.